The entry below describes one TCR beta chain. The CDR3 extends over 15 amino acids. Trimming took 4 bases from V and 4 from J, leaving 14 bases between them. Germline CDR1 is SGDLS and CDR2 is YYNGEE. The sample originates from a study of CD8 T cells in ankylosing spondylitis. TCRdb reanalysed the 5' RACE reads using MiXCR and keeps one entry per CDR3 protein. The sample lists tens of thousands of distinct CDR3 sequences; approximately 15% were seen once. The receptor's source is a male donor with ankylosing spondylitis or in good health (not recorded which). The specimen was blood. The chain recombines TRBV9 with TRBJ2-2, with a tentative D call TRBD1 (6 bases). CDR3: CASSTRTASTGELFF. The CDR3 nucleotides are TGTGCCAGCAGCACGCGGACAGCAAGCACCGGGGAGCTGTTTTTT.